This T cell receptor beta chain was identified in a study of shared clonotypes between healthy human individuals. About the study: Plates per donor: three CD4 naive, three CD4 memory, two CD8 naive, one CD8 memory. Study results and caveats: Shared clonotypes across all four donors exceeded non-shared ones in generation probability. Larger richness was generally estimated for naive than memory subsets.

Terminally differentiated effector memory CD45RA+ cells were left out of the naive CD8 fraction, which was CD45RO-negative and positively selected for CCR7. Each sample came from a Caucasian adult donor living in Nashville, Tennessee. Produced via immunoSEQ multiplex PCR; TCRdb's table is partial and in-frame only. This table has about 2.1 million clones, roughly 95% appearing once. CDR1 MNHNS and CDR2 SASEGT come from the germline V gene. The CDR3 is 15 amino acids. V lost 4 bases and J 4 bases, leaving 16 bases between the germline ends. Worth noting for this clone: The antigen is not known.

The sequence was obtained from a young man in good health. Some clones in this sample may be carry-over from other donors' samples. Sequenced: naive CD8+ T cells from PBMCs. The chain is built from TRBV6-1 and TRBJ1-1, with TRBD1 as a possible D gene (5 bases). The CDR3 region is CASSGPASGITEAFF. DNA for the CDR3: TGTGCCAGCAGTGGCCCCGCGTCAGGGATCACTGAAGCTTTCTTT.